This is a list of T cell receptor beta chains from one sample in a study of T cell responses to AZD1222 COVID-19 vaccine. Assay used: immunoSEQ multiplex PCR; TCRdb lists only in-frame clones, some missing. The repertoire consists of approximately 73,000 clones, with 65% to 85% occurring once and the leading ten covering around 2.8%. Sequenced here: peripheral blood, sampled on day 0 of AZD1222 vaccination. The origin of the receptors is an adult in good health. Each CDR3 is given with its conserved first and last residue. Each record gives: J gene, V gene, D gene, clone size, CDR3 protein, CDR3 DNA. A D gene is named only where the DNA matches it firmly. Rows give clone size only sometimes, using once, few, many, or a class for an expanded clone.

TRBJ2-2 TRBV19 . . CASSIVTTRLGELFF TGTGCCAGTAGTATCGTGACGACCCGTTTAGGGGAGCTGTTTTTT
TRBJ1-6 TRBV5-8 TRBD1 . CASSPRDRGQVAPLHF TGTGCCAGCAGCCCACGTGACAGGGGGCAGGTGGCACCCCTCCACTTT
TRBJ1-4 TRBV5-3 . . CARSLMSGRVEKLFF TGTGCCAGAAGCCTTATGTCAGGGCGCGTTGAAAAACTGTTTTTT
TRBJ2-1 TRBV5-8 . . CASRFLGAYNEQFF TGTGCCAGCAGATTCCTGGGGGCCTACAATGAGCAGTTCTTC
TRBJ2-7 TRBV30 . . CAWRVSYEQYF TGTGCCTGGAGGGTCTCCTACGAGCAGTACTTC
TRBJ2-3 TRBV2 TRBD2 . CADKITSGSTDTQYF TGTGCCGATAAAATAACTAGCGGAAGCACAGATACGCAGTATTTT
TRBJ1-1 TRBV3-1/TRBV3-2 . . CASSRRNTEAFF TGTGCCAGCAGCCGTAGGAACACTGAAGCTTTCTTT
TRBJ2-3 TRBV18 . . CASSPPSTDTQYF TGTGCCAGCTCACCACCGTCCACAGATACGCAGTATTTT
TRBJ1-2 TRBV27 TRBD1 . CASSKVGQGYGYTF TGTGCCAGCAGTAAAGTAGGACAGGGCTATGGCTACACCTTC
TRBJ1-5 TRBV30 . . CAWRPTGGRDQPQHF TGTGCCTGGAGACCGACGGGAGGCCGGGATCAGCCCCAGCATTTT
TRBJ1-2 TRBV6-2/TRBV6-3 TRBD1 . CASSPGQGARIYGYTF TGTGCCAGCAGCCCCGGACAGGGGGCTCGGATCTATGGCTACACCTTC
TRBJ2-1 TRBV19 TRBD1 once CASRSKPGQGFSNEQFF TGTGCCAGTAGATCTAAGCCGGGACAGGGATTCAGCAATGAGCAGTTCTTC
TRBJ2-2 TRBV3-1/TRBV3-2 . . CASEGGKHITGELFF TGTGCCAGCGAAGGCGGCAAACACATCACCGGGGAGCTGTTTTTT
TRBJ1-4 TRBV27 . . CASSLNREKGKLFF TGTGCCAGCAGTTTAAACCGGGAAAAGGGAAAACTGTTTTTT
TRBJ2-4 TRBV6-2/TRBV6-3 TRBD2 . CASSRIGTSAFLAKNIQYF TGTGCCAGCAGTAGAATTGGGACTAGCGCTTTTCTAGCCAAAAACATTCAGTACTTC
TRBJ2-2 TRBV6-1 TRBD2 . CASSEAKRGNTGELFF TGTGCCAGCAGTGAAGCAAAGCGGGGGAACACCGGGGAGCTGTTTTTT
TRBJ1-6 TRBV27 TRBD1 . CASRAGTGGELTGNSPLHF TGTGCCAGCAGGGCCGGGACAGGGGGCGAGTTGACGGGGAATTCACCCCTCCACTTT
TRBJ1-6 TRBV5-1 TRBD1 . CASSSIGTGSNSPLHF TGCGCCAGCAGTTCCATCGGGACAGGGAGTAATTCACCCCTCCACTTT
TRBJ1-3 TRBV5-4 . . CASSLGQGTGNTIYF TGTGCCAGCAGCTTGGGGCAGGGAACAGGAAACACCATATATTTT
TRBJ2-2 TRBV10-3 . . CAISDGGRTGELFF TGTGCCATCAGTGACGGTGGGAGGACCGGGGAGCTGTTTTTT
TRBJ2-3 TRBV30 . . CAWKGGADTDTQYF TGTGCCTGGAAAGGGGGGGCTGACACAGATACGCAGTATTTT
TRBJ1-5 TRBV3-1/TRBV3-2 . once CASSPRQAGTQHF TGTGCCAGCAGCCCGCGACAGGCCGGAACCCAGCATTTT
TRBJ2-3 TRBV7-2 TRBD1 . CASSEDRGFTDTQYF TGTGCCAGCAGCGAGGACAGGGGGTTCACAGATACGCAGTATTTT
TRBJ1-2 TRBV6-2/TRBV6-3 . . CASSTGSGYGYTF TGTGCCAGCAGTACCGGGTCTGGTTATGGCTACACCTTC
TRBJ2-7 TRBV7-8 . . CASSLGWGQVYEQYF TGTGCCAGCAGCTTAGGCTGGGGGCAGGTCTACGAGCAGTACTTC
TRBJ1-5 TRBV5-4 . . CASSLPNQPQHF TGTGCCAGCAGCTTGCCAAATCAGCCCCAGCATTTT
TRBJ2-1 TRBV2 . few CASNKHTYNEQFF TGTGCCAGCAATAAGCATACCTACAATGAGCAGTTCTTC
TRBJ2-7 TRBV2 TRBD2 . CASRTSGKNEQYF TGTGCCAGCAGGACTAGCGGGAAGAACGAGCAGTACTTC
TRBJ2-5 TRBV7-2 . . CASSLGPGNGETQYF TGTGCCAGCAGCTTAGGTCCAGGGAACGGGGAGACCCAGTACTTC
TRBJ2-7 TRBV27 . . CASGGMGYEQYF TGTGCCAGCGGAGGTATGGGCTACGAGCAGTACTTC
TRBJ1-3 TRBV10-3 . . CATLAGTSSGNTIYF TGTGCCACCCTGGCAGGGACGAGCTCTGGAAACACCATATATTTT
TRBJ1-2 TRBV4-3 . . CASSPAKGYGYTF TGCGCCAGCAGCCCCGCGAAGGGGTATGGCTACACCTTC
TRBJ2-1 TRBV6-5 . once CASSRDGSSYNEQFF TGTGCCAGCAGTCGGGACGGCAGCTCCTACAATGAGCAGTTCTTC